Listed below are T cell receptor beta chains from one sample, sequenced in a study of cytomegalovirus exposure and HLA in healthy donors. Sequencing used immunoSEQ multiplex PCR; TCRdb keeps in-frame clones, though not all of them. The data hold about 130,000 clones, with about 86% observed a single time. The source material was PBMCs. The origin of the receptors is a young man in good health and CMV-seronegative. The CDR3 runs from the conserved cysteine through the conserved F or W. D genes are given only for firm matches. The listing skips clone size in some rows; elsewhere it reads once, few, many or a size class.

CDR3: CASSLQGLFSPLHF
DNA: TGTGCCAGCAGTTTACAGGGTTTGTTTTCACCCCTCCACTTT
size: NA
D: NA
J: TRBJ1-6
V: TRBV7-2

CDR3: CASSKPDRGKEKLFF
DNA: TGCGCCAGCAGCAAACCGGACAGGGGGAAGGAAAAACTGTTTTTT
size: NA
D: TRBD1
J: TRBJ1-4
V: TRBV5-1

CDR3: CSVAPGTGNEKLFF
DNA: TGCAGCGTTGCTCCCGGGACAGGGAATGAAAAACTGTTTTTT
size: NA
D: TRBD1
J: TRBJ1-4
V: TRBV29-1

CDR3: CASSLVQGYWGTDTQYF
DNA: TGTGCCAGCAGTTTAGTACAGGGGTATTGGGGTACAGATACGCAGTATTTT
size: few
D: TRBD1
J: TRBJ2-3
V: TRBV27

CDR3: CASSGGQGTNTGELFF
DNA: TGTGCCAGCAGCGGCGGACAGGGGACGAACACCGGGGAGCTGTTTTTT
size: NA
D: TRBD1
J: TRBJ2-2
V: TRBV9

CDR3: CSGLQGAGEKLFF
DNA: TGCAGCGGCTTACAGGGGGCCGGTGAAAAACTGTTTTTT
size: few
D: TRBD1
J: TRBJ1-4
V: TRBV29-1

CDR3: CASTDRRVSDTQYF
DNA: TGTGCCAGTACCGACCGGAGGGTATCAGATACGCAGTATTTT
size: NA
D: NA
J: TRBJ2-3
V: TRBV19

CDR3: CASADRGYEQYF
DNA: TGTGCTAGTGCTGACAGGGGCTACGAGCAGTACTTC
size: NA
D: TRBD1
J: TRBJ2-7
V: TRBV12-5

CDR3: CSGAGGETQYF
DNA: TGCAGCGGGGCAGGGGGAGAGACCCAGTACTTC
size: once
D: TRBD1
J: TRBJ2-5
V: TRBV29-1

CDR3: CSVDRAGRSGDEQYF
DNA: TGCAGCGTTGACAGGGCAGGCCGTTCGGGTGACGAGCAGTACTTC
size: once
D: NA
J: TRBJ2-7
V: TRBV29-1

CDR3: CASSIAWRGGQPQHF
DNA: TGTGCCAGTAGTATAGCCTGGAGGGGAGGGCAGCCCCAGCATTTT
size: few
D: NA
J: TRBJ1-5
V: TRBV19

CDR3: CASSYPGNEQYF
DNA: TGTGCCAGCAGCTACCCCGGGAACGAGCAGTACTTC
size: few
D: NA
J: TRBJ2-7
V: TRBV7-2

CDR3: CASSYVGRGETQYF
DNA: TGTGCCAGCAGTTACGTCGGGAGGGGAGAGACCCAGTACTTC
size: NA
D: TRBD2
J: TRBJ2-5
V: TRBV6-5

CDR3: CASSRDFTYNSPLHF
DNA: TGTGCCAGCAGCAGGGACTTCACCTATAATTCACCCCTCCACTTT
size: NA
D: NA
J: TRBJ1-6
V: TRBV7-9

CDR3: CASSDPTQTASYEQYF
DNA: TGTGCCAGCAGCGATCCTACACAGACCGCCTCCTACGAGCAGTACTTC
size: NA
D: NA
J: TRBJ2-7
V: TRBV25-1

CDR3: CASSARSGGSSRGSYEQYF
DNA: TGTGCCAGCAGTGCCCGGAGCGGGGGGTCGAGTAGGGGGTCCTACGAGCAGTACTTC
size: NA
D: TRBD2
J: TRBJ2-7
V: TRBV5-4

CDR3: CASSLLKKVQGADTQYF
DNA: TGTGCCAGCAGTTTATTGAAAAAAGTACAAGGGGCAGATACGCAGTATTTT
size: few
D: NA
J: TRBJ2-3
V: TRBV27

CDR3: CSVDSDRPSNYGYTF
DNA: TGCAGCGTTGATTCGGACAGGCCATCTAACTATGGCTACACCTTC
size: NA
D: TRBD1
J: TRBJ1-2
V: TRBV29-1

CDR3: CASSVTGTNTGELFF
DNA: TGTGCCAGCAGCGTAACAGGGACGAACACCGGGGAGCTGTTTTTT
size: NA
D: NA
J: TRBJ2-2
V: TRBV9

CDR3: CAWGRQVWYEQYF
DNA: TGTGCCTGGGGTAGACAGGTCTGGTACGAGCAGTACTTC
size: once
D: NA
J: TRBJ2-7
V: TRBV30

CDR3: CASRYSIATNEKLFF
DNA: TGTGCCAGCAGGTACAGCATTGCAACTAATGAAAAACTGTTTTTT
size: NA
D: NA
J: TRBJ1-4
V: TRBV6-5

CDR3: CASSPPGGPLASSQHF
DNA: TGTGCCAGCAGCCCCCCCGGAGGCCCTTTAGCTTCATCCCAGCATTTT
size: NA
D: NA
J: TRBJ1-5
V: TRBV7-8

CDR3: CASSIKETQYF
DNA: TGTGCCAGTAGTATTAAAGAGACCCAGTACTTC
size: NA
D: NA
J: TRBJ2-5
V: TRBV19

CDR3: CASITSGAYNSPLHF
DNA: TGTGCCAGCATTACCTCAGGCGCCTATAATTCACCCCTCCACTTT
size: NA
D: NA
J: TRBJ1-6
V: TRBV28

CDR3: CASSTTRNTGELFF
DNA: TGTGCCAGCAGCACAACACGAAACACCGGGGAGCTGTTTTTT
size: NA
D: NA
J: TRBJ2-2
V: TRBV5-4

CDR3: CASSYRGEETEAFF
DNA: TGTGCCAGTAGCTACCGGGGAGAAGAGACTGAAGCTTTCTTT
size: few
D: NA
J: TRBJ1-1
V: TRBV19

CDR3: CASSQAVNTEAFF
DNA: TGTGCCAGCAGCCAAGCCGTGAACACTGAAGCTTTCTTT
size: NA
D: NA
J: TRBJ1-1
V: TRBV5-6

CDR3: CATSRGGGESGPQHF
DNA: TGTGCCACCAGCAGAGGTGGGGGGGAATCAGGGCCCCAGCATTTT
size: NA
D: NA
J: TRBJ1-5
V: TRBV15

CDR3: CASSFKTSGVGNIQYF
DNA: TGCGCCAGCAGCTTCAAGACTAGCGGGGTAGGAAACATTCAGTACTTC
size: NA
D: TRBD2
J: TRBJ2-4
V: TRBV5-1

CDR3: CASSVAGQGRDEQFF
DNA: TGTGCCAGCAGCGTAGCCGGACAGGGTAGGGATGAGCAGTTCTTC
size: once
D: TRBD1
J: TRBJ2-1
V: TRBV9

CDR3: CASGKRVQYF
DNA: TGTGCCAGCGGGAAGAGGGTGCAGTACTTC
size: NA
D: NA
J: TRBJ2-7
V: TRBV27

CDR3: CASTRGGDADEQFF
DNA: TGTGCCAGCACCCGGGGGGGGGATGCTGATGAGCAGTTCTTC
size: NA
D: TRBD2
J: TRBJ2-1
V: TRBV5-4

CDR3: CASSSKDWALHF
DNA: TGTGCCAGCAGCTCCAAGGACTGGGCCCTCCACTTT
size: NA
D: NA
J: TRBJ1-6
V: TRBV7-6

CDR3: CASSSGTRSGEQYF
DNA: TGTGCCAGCAGTTCCGGGACACGGTCTGGGGAGCAGTACTTC
size: NA
D: NA
J: TRBJ2-7
V: TRBV6-1

CDR3: CASSLRHRGNEKLFF
DNA: TGTGCCAGCAGCTTAAGACATCGGGGGAATGAAAAACTGTTTTTT
size: NA
D: NA
J: TRBJ1-4
V: TRBV7-6

CDR3: CASSLIATQETQYF
DNA: TGTGCCAGCAGCTTGATAGCGACGCAAGAGACCCAGTACTTC
size: NA
D: NA
J: TRBJ2-5
V: TRBV5-5

CDR3: CASSWDISQPQHF
DNA: TGTGCCAGCAGCTGGGACATTAGTCAGCCCCAGCATTTT
size: NA
D: NA
J: TRBJ1-5
V: TRBV5-5

CDR3: CASSLLLAGFDNEQFF
DNA: TGTGCCAGCAGCCTCCTCCTAGCGGGGTTCGACAATGAGCAGTTCTTC
size: NA
D: TRBD2
J: TRBJ2-1
V: TRBV4-2

CDR3: CASSPGLLINYGYTF
DNA: TGTGCCAGCAGCCCCGGACTCCTCATTAACTATGGCTACACCTTC
size: NA
D: NA
J: TRBJ1-2
V: TRBV7-3